The rows below give T cell receptor beta chains drawn from one sample of a study of blood T cell repertoires in COVID-19. Measured with immunoSEQ multiplex PCR; TCRdb has only the in-frame clones, and not every one. Of about 420,000 clones in the sample, approximately 90% were seen once. Sequenced: peripheral blood. These TCRs come from a man aged 18 to 30 with COVID-19, enrolled during active disease. CDR3s include the opening cysteine and the closing phenylalanine or tryptophan. D genes are given only for firm matches. Where a row states a size, it is once, few, many or the class of an expanded clone; other rows omit it.

clone_size: .; d_call: TRBD2; v_call: TRBV20-1; j_call: TRBJ2-2; cdr3_nt: TGCAGTGCTAGTTGGGTAGCGGGGGGGCCGACCGGGGAGCTGTTTTTT; cdr3_aa: CSASWVAGGPTGELFF
clone_size: .; d_call: .; v_call: TRBV27; j_call: TRBJ2-5; cdr3_nt: TGTGCCAGCAGTTTAATGGGGAGGGGGGAGACCCAGTACTTC; cdr3_aa: CASSLMGRGETQYF
clone_size: .; d_call: .; v_call: TRBV10-3; j_call: TRBJ2-7; cdr3_nt: TGTGCCAGCCGGGACATCGACGAGCAGTACTTC; cdr3_aa: CASRDIDEQYF
clone_size: .; d_call: .; v_call: TRBV27; j_call: TRBJ2-5; cdr3_nt: TGTGCCAGCTCATCAGGGGACCAAGAGACCCAGTACTTC; cdr3_aa: CASSSGDQETQYF
clone_size: .; d_call: .; v_call: TRBV6-5; j_call: TRBJ1-2; cdr3_nt: TGTGCCAGCAGTTACCGGCGGGGCAACTATGGCTACACCTTC; cdr3_aa: CASSYRRGNYGYTF
clone_size: .; d_call: TRBD2; v_call: TRBV19; j_call: TRBJ2-1; cdr3_nt: TGTGCCACCCTCCCCAGCGGGGGGGCGATCAATGAGCAGTTCTTC; cdr3_aa: CATLPSGGAINEQFF
clone_size: few; d_call: .; v_call: TRBV2; j_call: TRBJ1-6; cdr3_nt: TGTGCCAGCAGTGAAGCACTCAGCGGTTCACCCCTCCACTTT; cdr3_aa: CASSEALSGSPLHF
clone_size: .; d_call: TRBD2; v_call: TRBV30; j_call: TRBJ2-1; cdr3_nt: TGTGCCTGGAGTGATGGGGGCGGGAGGGCCCTGAATGAGCAGTTCTTC; cdr3_aa: CAWSDGGGRALNEQFF
clone_size: .; d_call: TRBD2; v_call: TRBV20-1; j_call: TRBJ2-4; cdr3_nt: TGCAGTGCTAGTAGCCAGCGGGGGAACATTCAGTACTTC; cdr3_aa: CSASSQRGNIQYF
clone_size: once; d_call: .; v_call: TRBV14; j_call: TRBJ1-2; cdr3_nt: TGTGCCAGCAGCATCTCGGGGGTTTGGGACTATGGCTACACCTTC; cdr3_aa: CASSISGVWDYGYTF
clone_size: .; d_call: .; v_call: TRBV19; j_call: TRBJ1-4; cdr3_nt: TGTGCCAGTAGTATGCCCGGCAGGGATGAAAAACTGTTTTTT; cdr3_aa: CASSMPGRDEKLFF
clone_size: .; d_call: TRBD2; v_call: TRBV7-2; j_call: TRBJ2-3; cdr3_nt: TGTGCCAGCAGCTTAGATCGGAGCGGGGGTTGGGCAGATACGCAGTATTTT; cdr3_aa: CASSLDRSGGWADTQYF
clone_size: .; d_call: TRBD2; v_call: TRBV29-1; j_call: TRBJ2-1; cdr3_nt: TGCAGCGTTGGACTAGCGGAATTAAATGAGCAGTTCTTC; cdr3_aa: CSVGLAELNEQFF
clone_size: .; d_call: .; v_call: TRBV25-1; j_call: TRBJ1-1; cdr3_nt: TGTGCCAGTACAGGGAACACTGAAGCTTTCTTT; cdr3_aa: CASTGNTEAFF
clone_size: .; d_call: .; v_call: TRBV2; j_call: TRBJ2-6; cdr3_nt: TGTGCCAGCACCAGAACCTCTGGGGCCAACGTCCTGACTTTC; cdr3_aa: CASTRTSGANVLTF
clone_size: .; d_call: .; v_call: TRBV6-5; j_call: TRBJ1-5; cdr3_nt: TGTGCCAGCAGTTTCGGACAGAGCAATCAGCCCCAGCATTTT; cdr3_aa: CASSFGQSNQPQHF
clone_size: .; d_call: TRBD1; v_call: TRBV30; j_call: TRBJ2-7; cdr3_nt: TGTGCCTGGAGGACAGGGGTGCCCTACGAGCAGTACTTC; cdr3_aa: CAWRTGVPYEQYF
clone_size: .; d_call: .; v_call: TRBV19; j_call: TRBJ1-2; cdr3_nt: TGTGCCAGTAGGACCTTACATCAGGGTCGTGGCTACACCTTC; cdr3_aa: CASRTLHQGRGYTF
clone_size: .; d_call: .; v_call: TRBV5-6; j_call: TRBJ1-2; cdr3_nt: TGTGCCAGCAGTTACAGGGATACCTCTTATGGCTACACCTTC; cdr3_aa: CASSYRDTSYGYTF
clone_size: .; d_call: TRBD1; v_call: TRBV6-5; j_call: TRBJ1-5; cdr3_nt: TGTGCCAGCAGCGACCGGGACAGCAGAATCTCGCCCCAGCATTTT; cdr3_aa: CASSDRDSRISPQHF
clone_size: once; d_call: TRBD2; v_call: TRBV29-1; j_call: TRBJ2-3; cdr3_nt: TGCAGCGCCTCGGGGGGGAATGGCACAGATACGCAGTATTTT; cdr3_aa: CSASGGNGTDTQYF
clone_size: .; d_call: .; v_call: TRBV5-5; j_call: TRBJ2-3; cdr3_nt: TGTGCCAGCAGCTTGGAGAGCAATACGCAGTATTTT; cdr3_aa: CASSLESNTQYF
clone_size: .; d_call: TRBD2; v_call: TRBV13; j_call: TRBJ2-5; cdr3_nt: TGTGCCAGCAGCTTACTTGGCGGGGGGGGCGACCAAGAGACCCAGTACTTC; cdr3_aa: CASSLLGGGGDQETQYF
clone_size: .; d_call: TRBD1; v_call: TRBV24-1; j_call: TRBJ2-1; cdr3_nt: TGTGCCACCAGTGACCGGGACAGACGCTCCTACAATGAGCAGTTCTTC; cdr3_aa: CATSDRDRRSYNEQFF
clone_size: .; d_call: .; v_call: TRBV9; j_call: TRBJ1-6; cdr3_nt: TGTGCCAGCAGCGACCAGGATTCACCCCTCCACTTT; cdr3_aa: CASSDQDSPLHF
clone_size: .; d_call: .; v_call: TRBV5-1; j_call: TRBJ1-2; cdr3_nt: TGCGCCAGCAGCCCAGAAGTAGCGGGGAACTTGTATGGCTACACCTTC; cdr3_aa: CASSPEVAGNLYGYTF
clone_size: .; d_call: TRBD2; v_call: TRBV19; j_call: TRBJ2-1; cdr3_nt: TGTGCCAGTAGTATGTATGGGAGGGGTAGGGCCTACAATGAGCAGTTCTTC; cdr3_aa: CASSMYGRGRAYNEQFF
clone_size: .; d_call: TRBD1; v_call: TRBV6-1; j_call: TRBJ1-4; cdr3_nt: TGTGCCAGCAGTGAGAGACAGGGGGAAGGGGGTGAAAAACTGTTTTTT; cdr3_aa: CASSERQGEGGEKLFF
clone_size: .; d_call: TRBD1; v_call: TRBV14; j_call: TRBJ1-1; cdr3_nt: TGTGCCAGCAGCCAAATTAAAGGACAGGGGAACACTGAAGCTTTCTTT; cdr3_aa: CASSQIKGQGNTEAFF
clone_size: .; d_call: .; v_call: TRBV30; j_call: TRBJ2-5; cdr3_nt: TGTGCCTGGAGGGGTCCGGGTCTGTACGAGACCCAGTACTTC; cdr3_aa: CAWRGPGLYETQYF
clone_size: .; d_call: .; v_call: TRBV19; j_call: TRBJ2-1; cdr3_nt: TGTGCCAGTAGTATAACGAGCGGAGAGAACAATGAGCAGTTCTTC; cdr3_aa: CASSITSGENNEQFF
clone_size: .; d_call: .; v_call: TRBV2; j_call: TRBJ2-2; cdr3_nt: TGTGCCAGCAGTGAAAGGCGGACCGGGGAGCTGTTTTTT; cdr3_aa: CASSERRTGELFF
clone_size: .; d_call: TRBD2; v_call: TRBV5-1; j_call: TRBJ2-5; cdr3_nt: TGCGCCAGCAGCCGGTTGGGTCAGCCGGGACTAGTATTCCAGGAGACCCAGTACTTC; cdr3_aa: CASSRLGQPGLVFQETQYF
clone_size: few; d_call: .; v_call: TRBV5-8; j_call: TRBJ2-7; cdr3_nt: TGTGCCAGCAGCTTACAGGGCCCCTACGAGCAGTACTTC; cdr3_aa: CASSLQGPYEQYF
clone_size: .; d_call: TRBD2; v_call: TRBV5-1; j_call: TRBJ2-5; cdr3_nt: TGCGCCAGCAGCTCGCGGTGGGGAGGGGAGACCCAGTACTTC; cdr3_aa: CASSSRWGGETQYF
clone_size: .; d_call: TRBD1; v_call: TRBV6-6; j_call: TRBJ2-7; cdr3_nt: TGTGCCAGCAGTTTAGGACAGGGGGTCTCCTACGAGCAGTACTTC; cdr3_aa: CASSLGQGVSYEQYF
clone_size: .; d_call: .; v_call: TRBV5-1; j_call: TRBJ2-6; cdr3_nt: TGCGCCAGCAGCTTCTTTTACAGCTCTGGGGCCAACGTCCTGACTTTC; cdr3_aa: CASSFFYSSGANVLTF
clone_size: few; d_call: .; v_call: TRBV5-8; j_call: TRBJ1-2; cdr3_nt: TGTGCCAGCAGCTTGGCACAAAACTATGGCTACACCTTC; cdr3_aa: CASSLAQNYGYTF
clone_size: .; d_call: .; v_call: TRBV6-5; j_call: TRBJ2-1; cdr3_nt: TGTGCCAGCAGTTACTTTCAGGGTAGCTACAATGAGCAGTTCTTC; cdr3_aa: CASSYFQGSYNEQFF
clone_size: .; d_call: .; v_call: TRBV30; j_call: TRBJ1-6; cdr3_nt: TGTGCCTGGAGTGACCCTCCTTACAATAATTCACCCCTCCACTTT; cdr3_aa: CAWSDPPYNNSPLHF
clone_size: .; d_call: TRBD2; v_call: TRBV2; j_call: TRBJ2-1; cdr3_nt: TGTGCCAGCAGGTTAATAGCGGGTGCCTACAATGAGCAGTTCTTC; cdr3_aa: CASRLIAGAYNEQFF
clone_size: .; d_call: .; v_call: TRBV2; j_call: TRBJ2-5; cdr3_nt: TGTGCCAGCAGTGAAGCGCGAGTCCAGTACTTC; cdr3_aa: CASSEARVQYF
clone_size: .; d_call: .; v_call: TRBV10-1; j_call: TRBJ2-3; cdr3_nt: TGCGCCAGCAGTGGTTTCAACAGGGCTAGCACAGATACGCAGTATTTT; cdr3_aa: CASSGFNRASTDTQYF
clone_size: .; d_call: TRBD1; v_call: TRBV7-6; j_call: TRBJ2-2; cdr3_nt: TGTGCCAGCAGCCCCCGGGACAGGGGGGCTAGCGTCACCGGGGAGCTGTTTTTT; cdr3_aa: CASSPRDRGASVTGELFF
clone_size: .; d_call: TRBD2; v_call: TRBV10-2; j_call: TRBJ2-7; cdr3_nt: TGCGCCACCACTCTACCACCAGTGGGGCAGCGGGGGGGAAGCGAGCAGTACTTC; cdr3_aa: CATTLPPVGQRGGSEQYF